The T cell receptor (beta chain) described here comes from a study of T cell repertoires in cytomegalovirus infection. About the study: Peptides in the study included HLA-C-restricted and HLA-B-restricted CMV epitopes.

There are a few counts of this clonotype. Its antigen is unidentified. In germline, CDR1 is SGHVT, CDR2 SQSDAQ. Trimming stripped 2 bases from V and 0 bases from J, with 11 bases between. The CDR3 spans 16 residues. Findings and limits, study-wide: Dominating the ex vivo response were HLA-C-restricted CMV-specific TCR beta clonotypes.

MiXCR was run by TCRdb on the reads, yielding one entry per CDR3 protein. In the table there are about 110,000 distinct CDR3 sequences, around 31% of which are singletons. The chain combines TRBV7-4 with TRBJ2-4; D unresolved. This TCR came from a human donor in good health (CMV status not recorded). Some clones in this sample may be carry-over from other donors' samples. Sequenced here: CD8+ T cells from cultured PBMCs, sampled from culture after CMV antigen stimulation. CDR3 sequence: CASSLIGDLAKNIQYF. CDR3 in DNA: TGTGCCAGCAGCTTAATTGGAGACCTAGCCAAAAACATTCAGTACTTC.